A single sample gave rise to the 30 T cell receptor beta chains below, sequenced in a study of metastatic and nonmetastatic thyroid tumors. TCRdb re-processed the PCR reads through MiXCR. The sample contains 40,000 or so clones, about 24% of which appear only once. Thyroid surgery was performed in patients who had received no treatment beforehand. The sample was blood. The source is a female donor with papillary thyroid cancer or a benign thyroid nodule (not recorded which). Some clones in this sample may be carry-over from other donors' samples.

This clone was seen repeatedly, ten times or more. A much more abundant neighbour one base away suggests this may be a read error. J is TRBJ1-1 and V is TRBV29-1; the D is unclear. The CDR3 runs 14 residues. Germline lookup yields CDR1 SQVTM and CDR2 ANQGSEA. V was trimmed by 7 bases and J by 3 bases, leaving 18 bases between them. CDR3 nucleotide sequence: TGCAGCGGTCGCAGTGGTGGAGAGGACACTGAAGCTTTCTTT. It specifies CSGRSGGEDTEAFF.

The rearrangement joins TRBV24-1 to TRBJ1-2, with 7 nucleotides matching TRBD1. Germline CDR1 reads KGHDR; CDR2 reads SFDVKD. CDR3 size: 14 residues. V gave up 9 bases and J gave up 8 bases; unmatched junction bases: 14. As DNA, the CDR3 is TGTGCCACCTCCGGACAGGCCGAGGGTGGAGGCTACACCTTC. It specifies CATSGQAEGGGYTF.

This clone has at least ten counts. The chain couples TRBV4-3 to TRBJ1-2; maybe TRBD1 (6 bases). The CDR3 contains 17 residues. Germline V gives CDR1 LGHNA, CDR2 YSLEER. With 0 bases removed from V and 7 bases from J, the gap between germline ends came to 21 bases. Here the CDR3 DNA reads TGCGCCAGCAGCCAAGAAAGGGGGTTGTCAGGGGCTGGTGGCTACACCTTC. Translation: CASSQERGLSGAGGYTF.

The gene calls are TRBV27 and TRBJ1-5; unclear D gene. V was shortened by 4 bases and J by 5 bases, with 12 bases between the two germline ends. This CDR3 spans 14 amino acids. Germline V gene sequence: CDR1 MNHEY, CDR2 SMNVEV (reference sequence). The CDR3 region is CASSYRRGDQPQHF. CDR3 nucleotide sequence: TGTGCCAGCAGTTATAGGAGAGGCGATCAGCCCCAGCATTTT.

In regard to this clone: The junction shows a germline mismatch at one end, possibly a read error. The CDR3 region is CASSVDYSSYEQHF. The DNA for the CDR3 is TGTGCCAGCAGCGTAGACTATAGCTCCTACGAGCAGCACTTC. This chain uses TRBV9 with TRBJ2-7; the D is unclear. Germline loops: CDR1 SGDLS, CDR2 YYNGEE. There are 14 residues in the CDR3.

This clone was detected only a few times. J is TRBJ1-2 and V is TRBV27; TRBD1 might be the D (6 bases). The germline gives CDR1 MNHEY, CDR2 SMNVEV (reference sequence). The V end was cut by 5 bases, the J end by 2 bases, with 18 bases between. This CDR3 has 16 residues. The CDR3 loop is CASSPFSTGLNYGYTF. The DNA for the CDR3 is TGTGCCAGCAGTCCCTTTTCGACAGGTTTAAACTATGGCTACACCTTC.

The table lists this clone with a few counts. The chain uses TRBV6-5 and TRBJ2-3, with 9 bases lining up with TRBD1. CDR3 length equals 16 residues. With 4 bases clipped from V and 8 bases from J, the junction kept 13 bases outside the gene matches. The V gene's germline CDR1 is MNHEY and CDR2 SVGAGI. DNA for the CDR3: TGTGCCAGCAGTTCCACCGGGACAGGGAGGGCGGCTACGCAGTATTTT. Amino acids: CASSSTGTGRAATQYF.

The table lists this clone with many counts. The chain links TRBV28 to TRBJ2-7; tentatively, D is TRBD1 (5 bases). V was cut by 5 bases and J by 0 bases, with 20 bases left in between. Germline V gene data show CDR1 as MDHEN and CDR2 as SYDVKM. The CDR3 length is 17 residues. DNA of the CDR3: TGTGCCAGCAGTCTTATAACGGCAGGGTTTACCTCCTACGAGCAGTACTTC. Translation gives CASSLITAGFTSYEQYF.

Ten or more counts support this clone. The V call is TRBV3-1, the J call TRBJ2-7; D unclear. V was cut by 0 bases and J by 3 bases, with 9 bases left in between. Germline V CDR1 and CDR2: LGHDT, YNNKEL (reference sequence). The CDR3 loop spans 14 amino acids. The CDR3 loop reads CASSQELASYEQYF. The CDR3 nucleotides read TGTGCCAGCAGCCAAGAATTAGCAAGCTACGAGCAGTACTTC.

V gene TRBV6-1 combines with J gene TRBJ2-5; 7 bases align to TRBD2. CDR3 length: 15 residues. Germline V gene data show CDR1 as MNHNS and CDR2 as SASEGT. V was clipped by 6 bases and J by 0 bases; unmatched bases: 7. As DNA, the CDR3 is TGTGCCAGCAGGAGGGCTAGCGGAGACCAAGAGACCCAGTACTTC. Protein product: CASRRASGDQETQYF.

Ten or more counts support this clone. The V and J genes are TRBV4-3 and TRBJ2-2; 9 positions match TRBD1. The junction had 8 bases not matched to a gene; V was cut back by 7 bases and J by 5 bases. CDR1 and CDR2 (germline): LGHNA, YSLEER. The CDR3 contains 15 residues. The CDR3 protein is CASKEADRGTGELFF. The CDR3, as DNA: TGCGCCAGCAAGGAAGCGGACAGGGGTACCGGGGAGCTGTTTTTT.

This clone was picked up a small number of times. V is TRBV28 and J is TRBJ1-2, with D uncertain. With 8 bases removed from V and 1 base from J, the gap between germline ends came to 8 bases. The CDR3 covers 12 residues. In germline, CDR1 is MDHEN, CDR2 SYDVKM. This CDR3 reads CASGPLNYGYTF. CDR3 sequence (DNA): TGTGCCAGCGGACCTCTTAACTATGGCTACACCTTC.

This clone appeared once. The V and J genes are TRBV7-2 and TRBJ2-4, with D hard to call. The CDR3 runs to 15 residues. Germline V gene sequence: CDR1 SGHTA, CDR2 FQGNSA. Trimming shortened V by 5 bases and J by 5 bases, and 16 bases separated the two germline ends. The CDR3 reads CASSRPTGVENIQYF. In DNA, the CDR3 is TGTGCCAGCAGCCGCCCCACTGGGGTCGAAAACATTCAGTACTTC.

Within the sample, this clone is medium-sized. The chain recombines TRBV6-1 with TRBJ1-5; D not certain. Germline lookup yields CDR1 MNHNS and CDR2 SASEGT. The CDR3 covers 11 residues. Trimming left V 1 base short and J 8 bases short, with 3 bases between. CDR3 amino acids: CASSEVEPQHF. In nucleotides, the CDR3 is TGTGCCAGCAGTGAAGTGGAGCCCCAGCATTTT.

The chain has TRBV7-9 and TRBJ1-1; tentatively, D is TRBD1 (6 bases). Trimming removed 4 bases at V and 7 bases at J, with 13 bases between. Germline CDR1 reads SEHNR; CDR2 reads FQNEAQ (reference sequence). The CDR3 has 13 residues. The CDR3 reads CASSSGGLNEAFF. CDR3 nucleotide sequence: TGTGCCAGCAGCTCCGGGGGGCTGAATGAAGCTTTCTTT.

This clone was found many times. The chain is built from TRBV28 and TRBJ1-5; 12 bases are shared with TRBD1. J lost 2 bases, V lost 6 bases, and 8 bases had no gene match. The germline V gene encodes CDR1 MDHEN and CDR2 SYDVKM. The CDR3 spans 17 residues. Here the CDR3 reads CASSYGTGGSRNQPQHF. The CDR3 bases are TGTGCCAGCAGCTACGGGACAGGGGGCTCCCGCAATCAGCCCCAGCATTTT.

V usage is TRBV7-8 and J usage is TRBJ1-5; the D gene is possibly TRBD1 (6 bases). The CDR3 length is 17 residues. The V gene's germline CDR1 is SGHVS and CDR2 FQNEAQ. The V and J ends lost 2 bases and 1 base respectively, with 15 bases between them. The CDR3 bases are TGTGCCAGCAGCTTATCTGCGGGGGCGTTCAGCAATCAGCCCCAGCATTTT. This gives the protein CASSLSAGAFSNQPQHF.

This chain connects TRBV11-2 to TRBJ2-1; TRBD2 matches at 9 bases. Germline loops: CDR1 SGHAT, CDR2 FQNNGV. There are 18 residues in the CDR3. The ends lost 5 bases at V and 0 bases at J; junction bases unmatched: 11. CDR3 in DNA: TGTGCCAGCAGCCTACTAGCGGGTGGCCATGACTCCTACAATGAGCAGTTCTTC. It codes for CASSLLAGGHDSYNEQFF.

This clone was counted a single time. The chain is built from TRBV3-1 and TRBJ2-2; TRBD2 aligns across 14 bases. V lost 10 bases, J lost 4 bases, and 8 bases stayed unmatched. This CDR3 has 16 residues. Looked up from germline, CDR1 is LGHDT and CDR2 is YNNKEL (reference sequence). In nucleotides, the CDR3 is TGTGCCACAACCGGGACTAGCGGGAGAGGCACCGGGGAGCTGTTTTTT. Its protein product is CATTGTSGRGTGELFF. The variable domain in full, with the rest retrieved from reference TRBV3-1 and TRBJ2-2, is DTAVSQTPKYLVTQMGNDKSIKCEQNLGHDTMYWYKQDSKKFLKIMFSYNNKELIINETVPNRFSPKSPDKAHLNLHINSLELGDSAVYFCATTGTSGRGTGELFFGEGSRLTVL.

This chain uses TRBV20-1 with TRBJ2-7, with D perhaps TRBD2 (6 bases). Trimming took off 1 base at V and 0 bases at J, with 10 bases between the two ends. The CDR3 runs to 14 residues. CDR1 DFQATT and CDR2 SNEGSKA come from the germline V gene (reference sequence). The CDR3 DNA reads as TGCAGTGCTAGAGTTAGCGGTAGCTCCTACGAGCAGTACTTC. It encodes CSARVSGSSYEQYF.

This clone was seen more than once but under ten times. This chain links TRBV19 with TRBJ2-7; 10 positions match TRBD2. The V gene's germline CDR1 is LNHDA and CDR2 SQIVND (reference sequence). V lost 5 bases to trimming and J lost 1 base; unmatched junction nucleotides: 2. This CDR3 spans 14 amino acids. This CDR3 reads CASSASGGSYEQYF. The CDR3 DNA is TGTGCCAGTAGTGCTAGCGGGGGATCCTACGAGCAGTACTTC.

The chain employs TRBV2 and TRBJ2-7; D ambiguous. Trimming stripped 4 bases from V and 2 bases from J, with 9 bases between. CDR3 length: 13 residues. Germline loops: CDR1 SNHLY, CDR2 FYNNEI. The CDR3 loop is CASSAKRTYEQYF. The CDR3 bases are TGTGCCAGCAGTGCTAAGAGAACCTACGAGCAGTACTTC.

This clone is classed as medium-sized. V is TRBV28 and J is TRBJ1-2; weak D call: TRBD1 (6 bases). Trimming removed 2 bases from V and 4 bases from J, with 8 bases in between. The length of the CDR3 is 13 residues. The germline gives CDR1 MDHEN, CDR2 SYDVKM. CDR3 nucleotides: TGTGCCAGCAGTTTAAGACAGGCCTATGGCTACACCTTC. Translation gives CASSLRQAYGYTF.

The sample holds a few counts of this clone. At one end, the junction sequence differs from germline, possibly due to a read error. The CDR3 sequence: CATSSRQRTSYEQYF. DNA of the CDR3: TGTGCCACCAGCAGCAGGCAGAGAACCTCCTACGAACAGTACTTC. This chain uses TRBV15 with TRBJ2-7; D gene uncertain. The CDR3 is 15 amino acids. The germline V gene encodes CDR1 LNHNV and CDR2 YYDKDF (reference sequence).

As concerns this clone: One junction end does not reproduce the germline sequence, and a read error may be involved. The V and J genes are TRBV11-2 and TRBJ2-2, with 7 bases matching TRBD1. Germline assignment: CDR1 SGHAT and CDR2 FQNNGV. CDR3 length: 18 residues. The CDR3 sequence: CASILCLQRTGNTGELFF. The CDR3 DNA sequence: TGTGCCAGCATCTTATGCCTTCAAAGGACAGGGAACACCGGGGAGCTGTTTTTT.

The chain joins TRBV24-1 to TRBJ2-1, with D tentatively TRBD1 or TRBD2 (5 bases each). CDR1 is KGHDR and CDR2 is SFDVKD in the germline V gene. The CDR3 covers 13 residues. V was shortened by 3 bases and J by 9 bases, with 11 bases between the two germline ends. CDR3 bases: TGTGCCACCAGTGATCATGGGACCCGTGAGCAGTTCTTC. Amino acid sequence: CATSDHGTREQFF.

This clone was seen a single time. The V call is TRBV4-1, the J call TRBJ1-3; 7 positions match TRBD1. Germline trimming cut 9 bases from V and 1 base from J; bases unmatched to any gene: 12. The CDR3 consists of 16 residues. The germline gives CDR1 MGHRA, CDR2 YSYEKL. The chain's CDR3 is CASSERTGASGNTIYF. Here the CDR3 DNA reads TGCGCCAGTTCCGAACGAACAGGGGCGTCTGGAAACACCATATATTTT.

In the case of this clone: Germline is not matched at one junction end, which may reflect a read error. The V call is TRBV6-1, the J call TRBJ1-5; 7 bases agree with TRBD1. The CDR3 is 15 residues long. CDR1 is MNHNS, CDR2 SASEGT, per germline. This CDR3 is CASSLQGSGNQPKHF. As DNA, the CDR3 is TGTGCCAGCAGTTTACAGGGGTCGGGCAATCAGCCCAAGCATTTT.

This clone was seen at least ten times. The genes are TRBV5-1 and TRBJ2-1; D is undetermined. V dropped 4 bases and J dropped 6 bases, with 8 bases sitting between them. CDR3 length equals 12 residues. The germline V gene encodes CDR1 SGHRS and CDR2 YFSETQ. CDR3 coding DNA: TGCGCCAGCAGCCAGAGCGCCAATGAGCAGTTCTTC. Its protein product is CASSQSANEQFF.

This clone was counted between two and nine times. One junction end disagrees with the germline gene, perhaps due to a read error. The chain joins TRBV6-2 or TRBV6-3 to TRBJ2-3; D is ambiguous. Germline assignment: CDR1 MNHEY and CDR2 SVGEGT. The CDR3 loop spans 14 amino acids. CDR3 coding DNA: TGTGCCGGCAGTTACGCCGCCACCACAGATACTCAGTATTTT. Protein sequence: CAGSYAATTDTQYF.